Included here is one T cell receptor (beta chain) sequence, with context. Its antigen is currently not known. It has no much larger one-base neighbor in the sample; base qualities were not kept. At diagnosis, peripheral blood, uninvolved tumor-adjacent lung and tumor were collected and stored as a combination of fresh-frozen and FFPE material. For TCR repertoire profiling, the blood samples were analyzed as peripheral blood mononuclear cells. This sample stems from a study of T cells in localized non-small cell lung cancer (dated by TCRdb to 2019 to 2021). About the study as a whole: Comparing tumors with uninvolved tumor-adjacent lungs, the study looked at the T cell repertoires of fewer than 250 patients with early-stage NSCLC. The cohort was made up of some 240 treatment-naive NSCLC patients whose localized lung tumors had been resected. The mean age of the NSCLC patients was about 64 years, with 120 to 150 men and approximately 100 women. General findings and caveats noted by the study authors: A median of around 57 of the top 100 tumor clones turned up in the paired uninvolved adjacent lung, and under 30 of those clones also ranked among the top 100 of that same adjacent lung. Longer overall survival was associated with higher blood T cell density, whereas shorter survival was associated with higher adjacent-lung clonality. Uninvolved tumor-adjacent lung showed the highest T cell clonality, higher than tumor, which suggests more focused antigenic responses in the uninvolved tumor-adjacent lung. Multi-region tumor sequencing was not performed, so intratumor heterogeneity could not be excluded. Because the study design was exploratory, TCR variables were selected using unadjusted p-values without false-discovery rate correction.

The germline V gene gives CDR1 as MGHRA and CDR2 as YSYEKL. Including cysteine and phenylalanine, the CDR3 has 12 amino acids. The sequence is cut down to CDR3 DNA, 36 bases in frame from base 1. V is clipped by 1 base and J by 6 bases, and the sequence between their germline boundaries is 7 bases long. TCR beta CDR3 regions were sequenced from DNA using the immunoSEQ Assay. The authors' analysis ran thus. T cell density was computed as TCR beta template counts normalized to usable DNA estimated by amplifying housekeeping genes. The preseqR package was used to estimate richness by extrapolating to 400,000 templates for PBMC samples and to 120,000 templates for tissue samples. Clonality was defined by subtracting Pielou's evenness from one. Tissue-enriched TCRs were identified by differential abundance testing using productive amino-acid clonotypes, minimum total count 5 and alpha 0.1. Repertoire overlap between compartments was quantified with the Jaccard Index and Morisita Overlap Index. GLIPH grouped TCR beta CDR3s together with public tetramer-defined viral CDR3s, and a viral motif had to include at least three viral sequences and show V-gene enrichment. This immuneACCESS table, as held by TCRdb, lists in-frame sequences with V and J called but not all clones. Of the missing ones, under half trace to an unresolved V gene in checked studies; the others have no known cause. That table is the source of V, J and clone size, and D and trimming were worked out from the DNA. The sample table shows some 15,000 clones, and almost 90% are seen once. The ten largest clonotypes hold about 1.2% of the sample.

The material was peripheral blood mononuclear cells, obtained before any cancer treatment. The receptor's source is a woman aged 35 to 69 with stage III lung adenocarcinoma. In this chain, TRBV4-1 is recombined with TRBJ2-7; no confident D gene assignment can be made. The DNA is TGCGCCAGCAGCCAAGGGCAATTCGAGCAGTACTTC. Its protein reads: CASSQGQFEQYF.